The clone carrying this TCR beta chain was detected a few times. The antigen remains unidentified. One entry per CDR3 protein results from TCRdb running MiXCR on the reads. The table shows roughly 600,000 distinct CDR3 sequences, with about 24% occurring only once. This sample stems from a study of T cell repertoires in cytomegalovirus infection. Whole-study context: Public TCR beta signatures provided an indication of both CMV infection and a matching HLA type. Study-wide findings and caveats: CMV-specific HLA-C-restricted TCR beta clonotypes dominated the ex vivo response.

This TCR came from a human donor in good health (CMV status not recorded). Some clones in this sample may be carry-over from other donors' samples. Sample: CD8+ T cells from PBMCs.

The CDR3 reads CASSKDRTTDTQYF. The CDR3 DNA is TGTGCCAGCAGCAAAGACCGAACCACAGATACGCAGTATTTT. The V gene is TRBV9, the J gene TRBJ2-3; D gene unclear. Germline V lookup: CDR1 SGDLS, CDR2 YYNGEE. V was pared by 4 bases and J by 2 bases, with 11 bases between. The CDR3 consists of 14 residues. The full variable domain, completed using reference TRBV9 and TRBJ2-3, is DSGVTQTPKHLITATGQRVTLRCSPRSGDLSVYWYQQSLDQGLQFLIQYYNGEERAKGNILERFSAQQFPDLHSELNLSSLELGDSALYFCASSKDRTTDTQYFGPGTRLTVL.